The entry below gives a single T cell receptor beta chain sequence along with its context. Its specificity is unknown. These data originate in a study of cytomegalovirus exposure and HLA in healthy donors. Regarding the study as a whole: Reports showed the classifier diagnosing cytomegalovirus status with high specificity and sensitivity. The study put 160 or so TCR beta chains on its list as cytomegalovirus-associated.

The assay was immunoSEQ multiplex PCR, and TCRdb's table has in-frame clones only and misses some. Among fewer than 100,000 clones listed, 94% were seen once. CDR1 and CDR2 (germline): MDHEN, SYDVKM. This CDR3 has 14 amino acids. Trimming took 2 bases from V and 6 from J, leaving 11 bases between them. This rearrangement joins TRBV28 to TRBJ1-5, with D perhaps TRBD1 (5 bases). Sequencing used PBMCs. This receptor was identified in a woman younger than 35 in good health and CMV-seronegative. The DNA for the CDR3 is TGTGCCAGCAGTTTAAAGGGGCAAGGTCAGCCCCAGCATTTT. Amino acids: CASSLKGQGQPQHF.